The rows below give T cell receptor beta chains drawn from one sample of a study of graft-versus-host responses after intestinal transplantation. Sequencing used immunoSEQ multiplex PCR; TCRdb keeps in-frame clones, though not all of them. The sample includes 14,000 or so clones, 87% of them seen just once. The sample here was bone marrow, taken approximately 120 days after intestinal transplantation. These receptors were collected from a human patient who received an intestinal transplant, so some T cells may come from the graft donor. CDR3s include the opening cysteine and the closing phenylalanine or tryptophan. The D gene is left open where the match is weak. Expanded clones get a size class; other rows say once, few or many, or leave the size out.

TRBJ2-7	TRBV5-8	NA	13	NA	TGTGCCAGCAGCTTCCGGGGGAGGAACGAGCAGTACTTC	CASSFRGRNEQYF
TRBJ2-1	TRBV6-1	NA	15	NA	TGTGCCAGCAGTGAAGCAAGGACTACCTACAATGAGCAGTTCTTC	CASSEARTTYNEQFF
TRBJ1-5	TRBV30	NA	12	NA	TGTGCCTGGAGTAGCGGCAATCAGCCCCAGCATTTT	CAWSSGNQPQHF
TRBJ2-2	TRBV7-8	NA	16	NA	TGTGCCAGCAGGCATCGGACTTCCCCCAGCACCGGGGAGCTGTTTTTT	CASRHRTSPSTGELFF
TRBJ2-1	TRBV5-4	NA	15	NA	TGTGCCAGCAGCACTTATTTGGCTAGCTACAATGAGCAGTTCTTC	CASSTYLASYNEQFF
TRBJ1-5	TRBV30	TRBD1	19	NA	TGTGCCTGGAGTGTGGGTACAGACGCATGGTTACAGGGGAATCAGCCCCAGCATTTT	CAWSVGTDAWLQGNQPQHF
TRBJ2-1	TRBV7-9	TRBD2	14	NA	TGTGCCAGCAGCTTACTAGCGGGAGGGCAGACGCAGTTCTTC	CASSLLAGGQTQFF
TRBJ1-2	TRBV6-4	TRBD1	13	NA	TGTGCCAGCAGTGACTCAACAGGGGGCGGCTACACCTTC	CASSDSTGGGYTF
TRBJ2-7	TRBV7-2	NA	14	NA	TGTGCCAGCAGCTTAGCTCCAGATTCCTACGAGCAGTACTTC	CASSLAPDSYEQYF
TRBJ2-7	TRBV6-9	NA	13	NA	TGTGCCAGCAGTTACTCGACAGGCTACGAGCAGTACTTC	CASSYSTGYEQYF
TRBJ2-7	TRBV27	TRBD1	19	NA	TGTGCCAGCAGACGCGACTCCGGGACAGGGGTCCTCAACCGTTACGAGCAGTACTTC	CASRRDSGTGVLNRYEQYF
TRBJ2-3	TRBV29-1	TRBD2	15	NA	TGCAGCGTTGTTTTAGGGACTAGCGGAACAGATACGCAGTATTTT	CSVVLGTSGTDTQYF
TRBJ2-2	TRBV5-1	NA	15	few	TGCGCCAGCCGGATTAGCGTTCAGAACACCGGGGAGCTGTTTTTT	CASRISVQNTGELFF
TRBJ2-7	TRBV27	NA	14	NA	TGTGCCAGCAGTTCCCCCGGAGGCTTCTACGAGCAGTACTTC	CASSSPGGFYEQYF
TRBJ2-1	TRBV13	TRBD2	18	once	TGTGCCAGCAGCTTAGGCGGGGGGGGACTAGCGGGATTAGATGAGCAGTTCTTC	CASSLGGGGLAGLDEQFF
TRBJ2-5	TRBV5-4	TRBD2	15	NA	TGTGCCAGCAGCAGCGAGACTAGCGGGAAAGAGACCCAGTACTTC	CASSSETSGKETQYF
TRBJ2-3	TRBV15	TRBD2	16	NA	TGTGCCACCAGCTCGGGACTAGCGGTATACCTGGATACGCAGTATTTT	CATSSGLAVYLDTQYF
TRBJ2-7	TRBV18	NA	17	NA	TGTGCCAGCTCACCACCGTATCGGGGGCCTCCCTCCTACGAGCAGTACTTC	CASSPPYRGPPSYEQYF
TRBJ1-5	TRBV27	NA	15	NA	TGTGCCAGCAGTTTAGCGGACTTTAGCAATCAGCCCCAGCATTTT	CASSLADFSNQPQHF
TRBJ1-1	TRBV4-1	NA	17	NA	TGCGCCAGCAGCCAAGAGTACCGGGTAAGGAAGAACACTGAAGCTTTCTTT	CASSQEYRVRKNTEAFF
TRBJ2-7	TRBV28	TRBD1	15	NA	TGTGCCAGCAGTCGTCCGGGACAGGGAGCCTACGAGCAGTACTTC	CASSRPGQGAYEQYF
TRBJ1-6	TRBV28	NA	14	NA	TGTGCCAGCAGTTTTACCCCCTTTAATTCACCCCTCCACTTT	CASSFTPFNSPLHF
TRBJ2-7	TRBV2	TRBD1	12	NA	TGTGCCAGCAGGCGGACAGGGAACGAGCAGTACTTC	CASRRTGNEQYF
TRBJ2-3	TRBV4-1	TRBD2	15	NA	TGCGCCAGCAGCCAGGAACTAGCGGGAGGAGATACGCAGTATTTT	CASSQELAGGDTQYF
TRBJ2-7	TRBV4-3	TRBD2	17	NA	TGCGCCAGCAGCCAAGATTTGGGGACTAGCGGATACTACGAGCAGTACTTC	CASSQDLGTSGYYEQYF
TRBJ2-1	TRBV5-1	NA	15	NA	TGCGCCAGCAGCTTGGTAGCGAGCTCCTACAATGAGCAGTTCTTC	CASSLVASSYNEQFF
TRBJ2-5	TRBV27	TRBD2	18	once	TGTGCCAGCAGTTTGAGGAGCGGGAGGACCCCTTTGGGAGAGACCCAGTACTTC	CASSLRSGRTPLGETQYF
TRBJ2-7	TRBV11-2	NA	15	NA	TGTGCCAGCAGTTATACAGGGAGTCCTTCCTACGAGCAGTACTTC	CASSYTGSPSYEQYF
TRBJ2-5	TRBV6-5	NA	15	NA	TGTGCCAGCAGTTACGAAATGCGGGACCAAGAGACCCAGTACTTC	CASSYEMRDQETQYF
TRBJ1-2	TRBV9	NA	14	NA	TGTGCCAGCAGCACCGGGACCGACCTATATGGCTACACCTTC	CASSTGTDLYGYTF
TRBJ2-5	TRBV30	NA	19	NA	TGTGCCTGGATTATTTCTAGGGATCAAACCACCGGTTACCAAGAGACCCAGTACTTC	CAWIISRDQTTGYQETQYF
TRBJ2-3	TRBV29-1	NA	12	NA	TGCAGCGTTGGAGTAAGCACAGATACGCAGTATTTT	CSVGVSTDTQYF
TRBJ1-2	TRBV6-1	NA	14	NA	TGTGCCAGCAGTGCAACAGGGCTCCCCTATGGCTACACCTTC	CASSATGLPYGYTF
TRBJ2-7	TRBV6-1	NA	10	once	TGTGCCAGCAGAGACTACGAGCAGTACTTC	CASRDYEQYF
TRBJ1-2	TRBV4-1	NA	14	NA	TGCGCCAGCAGCCAAGATCATTCGACAGATGGCTACACCTTC	CASSQDHSTDGYTF
TRBJ2-3	TRBV28	NA	16	NA	TGTGCCAGCTTTCCCCGGGACATCACGGATGCAGATACGCAGTATTTT	CASFPRDITDADTQYF
TRBJ2-4	TRBV4-1	TRBD2	15	NA	TGCGCCAGCAGCCGGACAGCGGGAGCAGTAAACATTCAGTACTTC	CASSRTAGAVNIQYF
TRBJ1-6	TRBV5-1	TRBD1	19	NA	TGCGCCAGCAGCTTGTCCTCAGGGGGCGCTGTTTCGGGTAATTCACCCCTCCACTTT	CASSLSSGGAVSGNSPLHF
TRBJ1-2	TRBV4-3	TRBD1	17	NA	TGCGCCAGCAGCCAAGATATCGGTAGGGGGCAAGACTATGGCTACACCTTC	CASSQDIGRGQDYGYTF
TRBJ1-1	TRBV4-1	NA	12	few	TGCGCCACATCCGCAGCCGATACTGAAGCTTTCTTT	CATSAADTEAFF
TRBJ2-1	TRBV9	TRBD1	16	NA	TGTGCCAGCAGCGTAACCCCCAGGGGACAGGACAATGAGCAGTTCTTC	CASSVTPRGQDNEQFF
TRBJ2-3	TRBV5-6	TRBD1	18	NA	TGTGCCAGCAGCTTGGGGGACAGGGGAATGGTGGGGACAGATACGCAGTATTTT	CASSLGDRGMVGTDTQYF
TRBJ1-2	TRBV6-1	TRBD1	12	NA	TGTGCCAGCAGGGACAGGGTCTATGGCTACACCTTC	CASRDRVYGYTF
TRBJ2-5	TRBV28	TRBD2	14	NA	TGTGCCAGCAGTGCAGGACTAGCGGGAGAGACCCAGTACTTC	CASSAGLAGETQYF
TRBJ2-7	TRBV7-5	NA	13	NA	TGTGCCAGCAGCTTAGGACTAGCGTATGAGCAGTACTTC	CASSLGLAYEQYF
TRBJ1-5	TRBV9	NA	16	NA	TGTGCCAGCAGCGGGGGAGGGGGAGTCCTCAATCAGCCCCAGCATTTT	CASSGGGGVLNQPQHF
TRBJ2-7	TRBV5-1	NA	14	NA	TGCGCCAGCAGCTTCTCGGCTAGCGAGGACGAGCAGTACTTC	CASSFSASEDEQYF
TRBJ2-7	TRBV5-5	TRBD1	15	NA	TGTGCCAGCAGCTTGTTGGGACAGGGTGGCTACGAGCAGTACTTC	CASSLLGQGGYEQYF
TRBJ2-3	TRBV11-3	NA	13	NA	TGTGCCAGCAGCTTCGGCCTCACAGATACGCAGTATTTT	CASSFGLTDTQYF
TRBJ2-7	TRBV6-1	NA	12	NA	TGTGCCAGCAGTGAAGACTGGGTTAAGCAGTACTTC	CASSEDWVKQYF
TRBJ2-5	TRBV7-9	TRBD2	16	NA	TGTGCCAGCAGCTTCCTCCGGGGGGGAAACGGAGAGACCCAGTACTTC	CASSFLRGGNGETQYF
TRBJ2-7	TRBV20-1	TRBD1	11	once	TGCAGTGCAACGGCGATCACAGGGGGGTACTTC	CSATAITGGYF
TRBJ2-1	TRBV4-2	TRBD2	17	NA	TGTGCCAGCAGCCAAGTCTGGAGCGGGGACTTCTACAATGAGCAGTTCTTC	CASSQVWSGDFYNEQFF
TRBJ2-5	TRBV4-3	NA	16	NA	TGCGCCAGCAGCCAAGATGGGACCTATTCAGGGGAGACCCAGTACTTC	CASSQDGTYSGETQYF
TRBJ2-2	TRBV5-1	TRBD1	15	once	TGCGCCAGCAGTTTGGGACAGGGAGGCACCGGGGAGCTGTTTTTT	CASSLGQGGTGELFF
TRBJ2-7	TRBV6-5	NA	14	NA	TGTGCCAGCAGTTACTCGATGGGGGGCTACGAGCAGTACTTC	CASSYSMGGYEQYF
TRBJ2-1	TRBV7-9	NA	11	NA	TGTGCCAGCAGCCGTAGCTATGAGCAGTTCTTC	CASSRSYEQFF
TRBJ2-1	TRBV19	NA	15	once	TGTGCCAGTAGTATGTGGCGGACTACCTACAATGAGCAGTTCTTC	CASSMWRTTYNEQFF
TRBJ2-3	TRBV19	NA	13	NA	TGTGCCAGTAGTATAGAAGGCCGGCGAGGGCAGTATTTT	CASSIEGRRGQYF
TRBJ1-2	TRBV28	TRBD1	15	NA	TGTGCCAGCAGGATCGACAGGGTCGCTAACTATGGCTACACCTTC	CASRIDRVANYGYTF